This entry lists 4 T cell receptor beta chains sequenced from one sample in a study of blood T cell repertoires in COVID-19. The table came from immunoSEQ multiplex PCR; TCRdb's copy has only in-frame clones and leaves some out. The sample holds about 200,000 clones, 85% seen once. Input material: PBMCs or T cells enriched from blood (not recorded which). The receptors were gathered from a man aged 35-49 years who had recovered from COVID-19.

This clone was seen once. In DNA form, the CDR3 reads TGTGCCAGCAGTTTAGACTCCGGGACTTTCTACGAGCAGTACTTC. This encodes CASSLDSGTFYEQYF. This rearrangement joins TRBV28 to TRBJ2-7, with a possible D match to TRBD2 (6 bases). The CDR3 spans 15 residues. Germline V gene sequence: CDR1 MDHEN, CDR2 SYDVKM. V was trimmed by 2 bases and J by 3 bases, leaving 14 bases between them.

This clone was seen a few times. V and J are TRBV10-3 and TRBJ2-1; 13 bases align to TRBD2. Per the germline V gene, CDR1 is ENHRY and CDR2 is SYGVKD. J gave up 7 bases and V 2 bases, and 5 bases lay outside the gene matches. The CDR3 covers 16 residues. CDR3 protein: CAISEGLAGVRNEQFF. CDR3 in DNA: TGTGCCATCAGTGAGGGACTAGCGGGAGTGAGAAATGAGCAGTTCTTC.

This clone was detected only a few times. This rearrangement joins TRBV6-5 to TRBJ1-1; maybe TRBD1 (5 bases). Trimming removed 4 bases from V and 0 bases from J, with 6 bases in between. The CDR3 loop spans 13 amino acids. Germline loops: CDR1 MNHEY, CDR2 SVGAGI. CDR3 loop: CASSSTVNTEAFF. The DNA of the CDR3 is TGTGCCAGCAGTTCGACAGTGAACACTGAAGCTTTCTTT.

The genes are TRBV7-2 and TRBJ2-7; 11 bases match TRBD2. This CDR3 contains 18 residues. V was clipped by 1 base and J by 0 bases; unmatched bases: 8. Germline CDR1 and CDR2: SGHTA and FQGNSA. The CDR3 protein is CASSLVFFSGRVSYEQYF. In nucleotides, the CDR3 is TGTGCCAGCAGCTTAGTATTTTTTAGCGGGAGGGTCTCCTACGAGCAGTACTTC.